The rows below give T cell receptor beta chains drawn from one sample of a study of identical twins. TCRdb analysed the 5' RACE reads with MiXCR anew, one entry per CDR3 protein. Of more than 400,000 distinct CDR3 sequences in the sample, 15% were seen once. This sample was also put to use in a study of yellow fever vaccine responses in identical twins.

The sample comprised CD4+ T cells sorted from blood. These receptor sequences come from a woman between 18 and 30 years old in good health. Both conserved end residues are trimmed from each CDR3. Clone size, where shown, is once, few, many, or a class for clones that have expanded.

CDR3aa: SARPTGRGTEAF; v_gene: TRBV20-1; j_gene: TRBJ1-1; abundance: NA
CDR3aa: ASSPGLAGPTMEQF; v_gene: TRBV6-1; j_gene: TRBJ2-1; abundance: NA
CDR3aa: ASSQPQGAEEQF; v_gene: TRBV23-1; j_gene: TRBJ2-1; abundance: NA
CDR3aa: ASSQDWGGRNNEQF; v_gene: TRBV3-1; j_gene: TRBJ2-1; abundance: NA
CDR3aa: AIQGDSNYGYT; v_gene: TRBV10-3; j_gene: TRBJ1-2; abundance: NA
CDR3aa: ASSRTGWYQETQY; v_gene: TRBV14; j_gene: TRBJ2-5; abundance: few
CDR3aa: ASSSVSGYT; v_gene: TRBV28; j_gene: TRBJ1-2; abundance: few
CDR3aa: ASSGGTRNTEAF; v_gene: TRBV6-1; j_gene: TRBJ1-1; abundance: NA
CDR3aa: ASSRPGGVFGANVLT; v_gene: TRBV7-9; j_gene: TRBJ2-6; abundance: NA
CDR3aa: SATPIAGGPTDTQY; v_gene: TRBV20-1; j_gene: TRBJ2-3; abundance: few
CDR3aa: ASSLRQGYGYT; v_gene: TRBV27; j_gene: TRBJ1-2; abundance: many
CDR3aa: SARTANQPQH; v_gene: TRBV20-1; j_gene: TRBJ1-5; abundance: NA
CDR3aa: ATSRELAGRQETQY; v_gene: TRBV15; j_gene: TRBJ2-5; abundance: few
CDR3aa: ASSLVGIPTQPGSGANVLT; v_gene: TRBV11-1; j_gene: TRBJ2-6; abundance: NA
CDR3aa: ASSYGDKFQETQY; v_gene: TRBV6-5; j_gene: TRBJ2-5; abundance: NA
CDR3aa: ASSLPRLAKDTQY; v_gene: TRBV7-3; j_gene: TRBJ2-3; abundance: NA
CDR3aa: ASSLGPLAGGNEQF; v_gene: TRBV7-3; j_gene: TRBJ2-1; abundance: NA
CDR3aa: SAETGPNQETQY; v_gene: TRBV20-1; j_gene: TRBJ2-5; abundance: few
CDR3aa: ASSVRDRVVLGGNQPQH; v_gene: TRBV7-8; j_gene: TRBJ1-5; abundance: few
CDR3aa: SAAGLLSTDTQY; v_gene: TRBV29-1; j_gene: TRBJ2-3; abundance: many
CDR3aa: ASSLAGDNEQF; v_gene: TRBV12-3/TRBV12-4; j_gene: TRBJ2-1; abundance: many
CDR3aa: ASSPRTVQQPQH; v_gene: TRBV12-3/TRBV12-4; j_gene: TRBJ1-5; abundance: few
CDR3aa: ASSGANLIQETQY; v_gene: TRBV2; j_gene: TRBJ2-5; abundance: NA
CDR3aa: ASSTRDRGPSNEKLF; v_gene: TRBV6-1; j_gene: TRBJ1-4; abundance: NA
CDR3aa: ASSPGQGLGGYT; v_gene: TRBV12-3/TRBV12-4; j_gene: TRBJ1-2; abundance: few
CDR3aa: ASSLRGAGTKNIQY; v_gene: TRBV28; j_gene: TRBJ2-4; abundance: few
CDR3aa: ASSLGSGRFAGELF; v_gene: TRBV12-3/TRBV12-4; j_gene: TRBJ2-2; abundance: NA
CDR3aa: ASSLDDRVGTQY; v_gene: TRBV5-1; j_gene: TRBJ2-5; abundance: NA